This TCR beta chain was obtained from a study of sequential checkpoint blockade in melanoma. The CDR3 sequence is 19 residues long. Germline V gene sequence: CDR1 KGHSH, CDR2 LQKENI. Treatment described: randomized to nivolumab then ipilimumab (arm A) or the reverse (arm B). Clones were sequenced by immunoSEQ multiplex PCR, and TCRdb holds only the in-frame ones, with some missing. The sample carries under 20,000 clones, just over 70% recorded once. The J gene is TRBJ2-5, the V gene TRBV18; TRBD2 matches 12 bases. Judging by the DNA end, TRBJ2-7 fits better; the J call may be wrong. The sequence was obtained from a human donor with melanoma. The specimen comprised CD8+ T cells sorted from blood (inferred from file names), sampled from a patient given nivolumab and ipilimumab in sequence. The CDR3 protein is CASSLTTPSGRELSYEQYF. In DNA form, the CDR3 reads TGTGCCAGCTCACTGACCACGCCTAGCGGGAGGGAGCTCTCCTACGAGCAGTACTTC.